This record concerns one T cell receptor beta chain sequence. Measured with immunoSEQ multiplex PCR; TCRdb has only the in-frame clones, and not every one. The sample gives roughly 120,000 clones, approximately 90% of which show up once; about 5% is in the top ten. This sample was included in a study of blood T cell repertoires in COVID-19. Study context: Nucleic acid was either cDNA or gDNA, and it came from T cells, B-cell-depleted T cells, or PBMCs.

CDR1 is ENHRY and CDR2 is SYGVKD in the germline V gene. The CDR3 is made up of 16 amino acids. V lost 2 bases to trimming and J lost 6 bases; unmatched junction nucleotides: 10. This TCR came from a human donor in a cohort sampled during active COVID-19. The chain carries TRBV10-3 and TRBJ2-1; 7 bases are shared with TRBD2. Sequencing was carried out using peripheral blood. The CDR3 here is CAISETKRGGFNEQFF. Written as DNA, the CDR3 is TGTGCCATCAGTGAGACCAAGCGGGGAGGTTTCAATGAGCAGTTCTTC.